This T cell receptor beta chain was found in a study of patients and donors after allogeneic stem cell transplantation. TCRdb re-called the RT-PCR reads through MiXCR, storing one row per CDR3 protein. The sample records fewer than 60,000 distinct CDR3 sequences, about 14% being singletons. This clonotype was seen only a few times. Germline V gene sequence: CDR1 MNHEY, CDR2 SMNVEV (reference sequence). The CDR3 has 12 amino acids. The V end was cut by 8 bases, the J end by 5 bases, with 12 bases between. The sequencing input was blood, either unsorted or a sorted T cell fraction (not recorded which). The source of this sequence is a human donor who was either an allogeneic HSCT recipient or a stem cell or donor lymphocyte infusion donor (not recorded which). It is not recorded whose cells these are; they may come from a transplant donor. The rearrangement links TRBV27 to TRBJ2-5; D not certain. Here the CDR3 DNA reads TGTGCCAGCTCTTCGACTTCGGAGACCCAGTACTTC. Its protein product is CASSSTSETQYF.